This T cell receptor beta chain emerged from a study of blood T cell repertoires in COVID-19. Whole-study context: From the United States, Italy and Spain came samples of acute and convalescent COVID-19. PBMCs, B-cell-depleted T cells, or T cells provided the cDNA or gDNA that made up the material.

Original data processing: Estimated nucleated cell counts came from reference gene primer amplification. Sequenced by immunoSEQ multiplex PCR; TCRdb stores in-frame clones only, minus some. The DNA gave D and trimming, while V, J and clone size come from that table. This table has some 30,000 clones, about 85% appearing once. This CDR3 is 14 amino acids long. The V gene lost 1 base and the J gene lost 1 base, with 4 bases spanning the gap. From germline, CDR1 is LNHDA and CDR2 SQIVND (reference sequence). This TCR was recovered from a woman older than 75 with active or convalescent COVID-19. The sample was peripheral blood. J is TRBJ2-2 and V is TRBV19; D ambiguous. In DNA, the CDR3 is TGTGCCAGTAGTATAGTCTTGAACACCGGGGAGCTGTTTTTT. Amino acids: CASSIVLNTGELFF.